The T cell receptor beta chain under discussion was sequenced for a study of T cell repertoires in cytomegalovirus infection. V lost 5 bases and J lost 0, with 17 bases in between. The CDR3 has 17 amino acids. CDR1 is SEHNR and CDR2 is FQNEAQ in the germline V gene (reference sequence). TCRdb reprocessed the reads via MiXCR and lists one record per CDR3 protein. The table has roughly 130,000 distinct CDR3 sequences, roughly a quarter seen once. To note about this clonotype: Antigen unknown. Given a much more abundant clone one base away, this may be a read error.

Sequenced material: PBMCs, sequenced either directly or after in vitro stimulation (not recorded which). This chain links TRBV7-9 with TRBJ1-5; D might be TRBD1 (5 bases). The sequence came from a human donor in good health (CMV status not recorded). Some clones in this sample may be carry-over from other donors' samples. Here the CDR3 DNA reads TGTGCCAGCAGCCGCAATCAGGGACTGTATAGCAATCAGCCCCAGCATTTT. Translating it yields CASSRNQGLYSNQPQHF.